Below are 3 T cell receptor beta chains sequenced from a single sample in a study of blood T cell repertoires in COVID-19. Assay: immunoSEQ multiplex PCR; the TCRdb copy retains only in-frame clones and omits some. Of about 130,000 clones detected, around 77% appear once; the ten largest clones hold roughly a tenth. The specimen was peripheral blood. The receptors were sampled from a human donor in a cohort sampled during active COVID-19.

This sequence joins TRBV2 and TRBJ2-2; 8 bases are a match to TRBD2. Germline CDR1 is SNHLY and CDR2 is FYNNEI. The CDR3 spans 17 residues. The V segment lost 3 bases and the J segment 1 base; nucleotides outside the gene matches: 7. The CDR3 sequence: CASSDYREGMNTGELFF. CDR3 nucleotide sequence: TGTGCCAGCAGTGATTATCGGGAGGGGATGAACACCGGGGAGCTGTTTTTT.

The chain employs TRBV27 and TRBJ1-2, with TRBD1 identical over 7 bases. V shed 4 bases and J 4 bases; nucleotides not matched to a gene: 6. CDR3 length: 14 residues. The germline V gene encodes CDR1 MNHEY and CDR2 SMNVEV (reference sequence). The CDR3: CASSSSQGFYGYTF. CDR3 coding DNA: TGTGCCAGCAGTTCTTCACAGGGGTTCTATGGCTACACCTTC.

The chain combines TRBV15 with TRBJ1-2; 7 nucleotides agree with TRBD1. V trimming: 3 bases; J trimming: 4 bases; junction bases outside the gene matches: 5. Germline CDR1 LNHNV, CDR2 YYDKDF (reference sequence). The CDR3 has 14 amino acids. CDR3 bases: TGTGCCACCAGCAGCTGGGGACAGACCTATGGCTACACCTTC. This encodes CATSSWGQTYGYTF.